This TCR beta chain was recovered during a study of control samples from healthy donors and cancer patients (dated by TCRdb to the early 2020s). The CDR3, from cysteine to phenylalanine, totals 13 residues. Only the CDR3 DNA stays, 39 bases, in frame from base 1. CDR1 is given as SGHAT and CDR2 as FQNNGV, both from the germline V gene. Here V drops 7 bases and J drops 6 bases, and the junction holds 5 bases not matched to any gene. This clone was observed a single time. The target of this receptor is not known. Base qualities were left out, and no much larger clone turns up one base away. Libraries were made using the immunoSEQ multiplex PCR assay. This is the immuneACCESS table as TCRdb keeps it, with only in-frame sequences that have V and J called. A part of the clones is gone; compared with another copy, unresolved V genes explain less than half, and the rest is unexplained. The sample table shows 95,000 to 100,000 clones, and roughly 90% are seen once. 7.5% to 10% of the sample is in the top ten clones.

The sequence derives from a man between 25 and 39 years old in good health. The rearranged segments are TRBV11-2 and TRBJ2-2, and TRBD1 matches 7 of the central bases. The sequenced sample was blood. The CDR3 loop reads CASTTTGPGELFF. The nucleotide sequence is TGTGCCAGCACTACGACAGGGCCCGGGGAGCTGTTTTTT.